A selection of T cell receptor beta chains follows, all from one sample in a study of T cells in Graves' hyperthyroidism and ophthalmopathy. TCRdb passed the multiplex PCR reads through MiXCR, listing each CDR3 protein once. The sample yields around 300,000 distinct CDR3 sequences, about an eighth seen once. The sample was blood. The receptors originated from a woman aged 30 to 39 with Graves' hyperthyroidism that later progressed to Graves' ophthalmopathy. CDR3s include the opening cysteine and the closing phenylalanine or tryptophan. Each record gives: CDR3 length, clone size, J gene, D gene, V gene, CDR3 protein, CDR3 DNA. D genes are given only for firm matches. Rows give clone size only sometimes, using once, few, many, or a class for an expanded clone.

length: 15
size: .
J: TRBJ2-7
D: .
V: TRBV5-8
CDR3: CASSLEGRGHYEQYF
DNA: TGTGCCAGCAGCTTGGAGGGTCGCGGGCACTACGAGCAGTACTTC

length: 15
size: many
J: TRBJ2-1
D: TRBD1
V: TRBV20-1
CDR3: CSARAPGQGTGEQFF
DNA: TGCAGTGCTAGGGCGCCGGGACAGGGGACCGGTGAGCAGTTCTTC

length: 15
size: many
J: TRBJ2-2
D: .
V: TRBV30
CDR3: CAWSLTRTNTGELFF
DNA: TGTGCCTGGAGCCTTACTAGGACGAACACCGGGGAGCTGTTTTTT

length: 17
size: .
J: TRBJ2-1
D: TRBD2
V: TRBV7-3
CDR3: CASRKGLAGVYDNEQFF
DNA: TGTGCCAGCAGGAAGGGACTAGCGGGCGTTTACGACAATGAGCAGTTCTTC

length: 16
size: many
J: TRBJ2-7
D: TRBD2
V: TRBV27
CDR3: CASSSPGTGTSGRQYF
DNA: TGTGCCAGCAGTTCCCCCGGGACCGGGACTAGCGGGAGACAGTACTTC

length: 11
size: .
J: TRBJ1-1
D: .
V: TRBV20-1
CDR3: CSLVGVGEAFF
DNA: TGCAGCTTGGTGGGGGTAGGTGAAGCTTTCTTT

length: 16
size: many
J: TRBJ2-1
D: TRBD2
V: TRBV11-2
CDR3: CASSSQSLAGDYEQFF
DNA: TGTGCCAGCAGCTCCCAGAGCCTAGCGGGAGATTATGAGCAGTTCTTC

length: 14
size: many
J: TRBJ1-1
D: .
V: TRBV30
CDR3: CARRGSWSDTEAFF
DNA: TGTGCACGTCGGGGGTCCTGGAGCGACACTGAAGCTTTCTTT

length: 16
size: .
J: TRBJ2-7
D: TRBD2
V: TRBV15
CDR3: CATQKKTSGASYEQYF
DNA: TGTGCCACCCAAAAAAAGACTAGCGGGGCTTCCTACGAGCAGTACTTC

length: 14
size: many
J: TRBJ1-2
D: .
V: TRBV28
CDR3: CASNPPGRNYGYTF
DNA: TGTGCCAGCAACCCCCCGGGCCGGAACTATGGCTACACCTTC

length: 16
size: .
J: TRBJ2-1
D: TRBD2
V: TRBV10-3
CDR3: CAISGPSGISYNEQFF
DNA: TGTGCCATCAGTGGACCTAGCGGGATCTCCTACAATGAGCAGTTCTTC

length: 19
size: many
J: TRBJ1-1
D: TRBD1
V: TRBV7-9
CDR3: CASSQGQGDFRPLWVEAFF
DNA: TGTGCCAGCAGCCAAGGACAGGGAGACTTTAGGCCCTTGTGGGTTGAAGCTTTCTTT

length: 13
size: many
J: TRBJ2-5
D: .
V: TRBV20-1
CDR3: CSATVGSQETQYF
DNA: TGCAGTGCTACCGTCGGTAGCCAAGAGACCCAGTACTTC

length: 17
size: many
J: TRBJ2-3
D: TRBD2
V: TRBV7-8
CDR3: CASSLTSLAGGTDTQYF
DNA: TGTGCCAGCAGCTTAACGAGCCTAGCGGGAGGAACAGATACGCAGTATTTT

length: 15
size: many
J: TRBJ1-5
D: .
V: TRBV7-9
CDR3: CASSFGSGGNQPQHF
DNA: TGTGCCAGCAGCTTTGGGAGTGGGGGCAATCAGCCCCAGCATTTT

length: 15
size: many
J: TRBJ2-2
D: TRBD1
V: TRBV2
CDR3: CASSRTGGDTGELFF
DNA: TGTGCCAGCAGCCGGACAGGGGGAGACACCGGGGAGCTGTTTTTT

length: 12
size: many
J: TRBJ1-2
D: .
V: TRBV7-8
CDR3: CATRRGVAGYTF
DNA: TGTGCCACTCGTCGAGGGGTGGCTGGCTACACCTTC

length: 12
size: .
J: TRBJ2-1
D: .
V: TRBV20-1
CDR3: CSATIRGNEQFF
DNA: TGCAGTGCTACGATACGAGGTAATGAGCAGTTCTTC

length: 17
size: .
J: TRBJ1-6
D: .
V: TRBV30
CDR3: CAWSVNRGPSVDSPLHF
DNA: TGTGCCTGGAGTGTAAATCGAGGGCCTTCTGTTGATTCACCCCTCCACTTT

length: 13
size: many
J: TRBJ1-1
D: .
V: TRBV18
CDR3: CASSRDRNTEAFF
DNA: TGTGCCAGCTCACGAGACAGGAACACTGAAGCTTTCTTT

length: 15
size: many
J: TRBJ2-5
D: .
V: TRBV6-1
CDR3: CASSSGTGNQETQYF
DNA: TGTGCCAGCAGTAGCGGGACAGGCAACCAAGAGACCCAGTACTTC

length: 16
size: .
J: TRBJ2-4
D: .
V: TRBV5-1
CDR3: CASSSGGGLTRNIQYF
DNA: TGCGCCAGCAGCTCTGGGGGAGGCTTGACAAGGAACATTCAGTACTTC

length: 14
size: .
J: TRBJ1-1
D: TRBD1
V: TRBV2
CDR3: CASRTSRQGAEAFF
DNA: TGTGCCAGCAGGACCAGCCGACAGGGGGCTGAAGCTTTCTTT

length: 15
size: many
J: TRBJ2-7
D: .
V: TRBV4-2
CDR3: CASSQIDGPTYEQYF
DNA: TGTGCCAGCAGCCAAATAGACGGTCCGACCTACGAGCAGTACTTC

length: 14
size: many
J: TRBJ1-2
D: TRBD1
V: TRBV18
CDR3: CASSRDRGPYGYTF
DNA: TGTGCCAGCTCCCGGGACAGGGGACCCTATGGCTACACCTTC

length: 12
size: few
J: TRBJ1-2
D: .
V: TRBV6-1
CDR3: CASSVGQKGYTF
DNA: TGTGCCAGCAGTGTGGGGCAGAAAGGCTACACCTTC

length: 14
size: many
J: TRBJ1-5
D: .
V: TRBV3-1
CDR3: CASSQGAYNQPQHF
DNA: TGTGCCAGCAGCCAAGGAGCCTACAATCAGCCCCAGCATTTT